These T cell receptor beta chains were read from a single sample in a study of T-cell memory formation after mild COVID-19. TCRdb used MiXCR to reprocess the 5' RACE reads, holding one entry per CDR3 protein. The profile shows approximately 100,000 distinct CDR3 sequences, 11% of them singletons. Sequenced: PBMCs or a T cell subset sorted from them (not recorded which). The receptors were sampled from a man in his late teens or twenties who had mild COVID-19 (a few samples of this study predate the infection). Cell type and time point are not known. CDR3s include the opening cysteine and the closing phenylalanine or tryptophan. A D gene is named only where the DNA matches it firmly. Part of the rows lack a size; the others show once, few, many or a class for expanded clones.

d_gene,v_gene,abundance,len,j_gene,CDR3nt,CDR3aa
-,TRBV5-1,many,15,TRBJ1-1,TGCGCCAGCAGCCCTTACAGAGTACTGAACACTGAAGCTTTCTTT,CASSPYRVLNTEAFF
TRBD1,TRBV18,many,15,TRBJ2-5,TGTGCCAGCTCACCGGACAGGGGGCCGCATGGGACCCAGTACTTC,CASSPDRGPHGTQYF
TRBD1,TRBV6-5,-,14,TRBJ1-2,TGTGCCAGCAGTTACCTGGGACAGCGCTATGGCTACACCTTC,CASSYLGQRYGYTF
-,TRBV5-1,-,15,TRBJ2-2,TGCGCCAGCAGCCCCGACAGGGGAGGGACCGGGGAGCTGTTTTTT,CASSPDRGGTGELFF
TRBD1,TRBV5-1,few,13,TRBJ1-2,TGCGCCAGCGCGATAGGGGGCGCGGATGGCTACACCTTC,CASAIGGADGYTF
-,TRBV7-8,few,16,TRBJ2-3,TGTGCCAGCAGCCGAATCGGGATTAGCAGCACAGATACGCAGTATTTT,CASSRIGISSTDTQYF
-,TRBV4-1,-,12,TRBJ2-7,TGCGCCAGCGGGGACAAACTTAACGAGCAGTACTTC,CASGDKLNEQYF
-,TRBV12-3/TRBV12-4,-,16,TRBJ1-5,TGTGCCAGCAGTTTTGGCAGGGAAAGGGGCAATCAGCCCCAGCATTTT,CASSFGRERGNQPQHF
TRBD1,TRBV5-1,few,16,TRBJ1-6,TGCGCCAGCAGCTTGGGGACAGGGCTCTATAATTCACCCCTCCACTTT,CASSLGTGLYNSPLHF
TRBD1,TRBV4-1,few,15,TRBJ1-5,TGCGCCAGCACCGACAGGGAGTACGGCAATCAGCCCCAGCATTTT,CASTDREYGNQPQHF
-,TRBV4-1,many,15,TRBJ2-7,TGCGCCAGCAGCCAAGGATCTGGGTTTCCCTACGAGCAGTACTTC,CASSQGSGFPYEQYF
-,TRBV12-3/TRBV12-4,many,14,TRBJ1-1,TGTGCCAGCAGGAGACCAGAGGCCGACACTGAAGCTTTCTTT,CASRRPEADTEAFF
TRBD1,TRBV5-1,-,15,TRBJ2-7,TGCGCCAGCAATCCCCGGGGACAGGGAAACGACGAGCAGTACTTC,CASNPRGQGNDEQYF
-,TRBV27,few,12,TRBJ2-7,TGTGCCAGCAGAACCGCCGGGACAAAGCAGTACTTC,CASRTAGTKQYF
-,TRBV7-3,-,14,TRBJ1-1,TGTGCCAGCAGCTTAACTTCCGAGGTCACTGAAGCTTTCTTT,CASSLTSEVTEAFF
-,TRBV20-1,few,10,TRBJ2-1,TGCAGCCAAGGAGCCAATGAGCAGTTCTTC,CSQGANEQFF
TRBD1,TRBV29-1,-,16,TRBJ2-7,TGCAGCGTTGGTGGTTACAGGGGGCGGTCTACGTACGAGCAGTACTTC,CSVGGYRGRSTYEQYF
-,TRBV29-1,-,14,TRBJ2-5,TGCAGCGTTGAAGATCTTGGGCAGGAAGAGACCCAGTACTTC,CSVEDLGQEETQYF
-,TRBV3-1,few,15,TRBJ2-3,TGTGCCAGCAGCCAAGGGACAACCTACACAGATACGCAGTATTTT,CASSQGTTYTDTQYF
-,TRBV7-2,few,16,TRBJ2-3,TGTGCCAGCAGCTTAGGTCGGGGCCCGAGCACAGATACGCAGTATTTT,CASSLGRGPSTDTQYF
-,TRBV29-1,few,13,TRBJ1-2,TGCAGCGTTGCTCACCCTCGGGACTATGGCTACACCTTC,CSVAHPRDYGYTF
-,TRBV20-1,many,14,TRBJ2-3,TGCAGTACCCAACCGGGACCATACACAGATACGCAGTATTTT,CSTQPGPYTDTQYF
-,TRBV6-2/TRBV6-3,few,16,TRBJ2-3,TGTGCCAGCAGTTCCGCTCGGGCGGGTGCCACAGATACGCAGTATTTT,CASSSARAGATDTQYF